These T cell receptor beta chains were read from a single sample in a study of radiation and T cells in renal cell carcinoma. Libraries were prepared by immunoSEQ multiplex PCR; TCRdb keeps only in-frame clonotypes and omits some of them. The sample yields roughly 170,000 clones, less than 90% seen once. The input for sequencing was blood, taken from a patient whose treatment included radiotherapy and nephrectomy. These receptors came from a woman aged 50 to 60 with renal cell carcinoma. Each CDR3 is given with its conserved first and last residue. The D gene is left open where the match is weak. Expanded clones get a size class; other rows say once, few or many, or leave the size out.

clone_size j_call d_call v_call cdr3_aa cdr3_nt
- TRBJ2-3 - TRBV5-1 CASSVLRSGGTDTQYF TGCGCCAGCAGCGTTCTTAGGTCCGGGGGCACAGATACGCAGTATTTT
- TRBJ2-3 TRBD2 TRBV5-1 CASSSSGGATDTQYF TGCGCCAGCAGCTCTAGCGGGGGGGCCACAGATACGCAGTATTTT
- TRBJ1-2 - TRBV28 CASSRGYEGGYTF TGTGCCAGCAGCCGGGGCTACGAGGGGGGCTACACCTTC
- TRBJ2-3 - TRBV5-1 CASSLEGTTDTQYF TGCGCCAGCAGCTTGGAGGGGACCACAGATACGCAGTATTTT
- TRBJ2-2 TRBD1 TRBV19 CASSVTGGVTGELFF TGTGCCAGTAGTGTTACAGGGGGCGTTACCGGGGAGCTGTTTTTT
- TRBJ1-5 - TRBV7-6 CASSFAGNQPQHF TGTGCCAGCAGCTTTGCGGGGAATCAGCCCCAGCATTTT
- TRBJ1-1 - TRBV7-2 CASSFGAGNTEAFF TGTGCCAGCAGCTTCGGGGCGGGTAACACTGAAGCTTTCTTT
- TRBJ1-2 - TRBV6-5 CASSFRGYGYTF TGTGCCAGCAGTTTCCGGGGCTATGGCTACACCTTC
- TRBJ2-1 TRBD2 TRBV7-2 CASSSTRGTSIVEQFF TGTGCCAGCAGCTCTACCCGCGGGACTAGTATTGTTGAGCAGTTCTTC
- TRBJ2-3 - TRBV7-2 CASSSPSTDTQYF TGTGCCAGCAGCTCTCCGTCCACAGATACGCAGTATTTT
- TRBJ2-1 TRBD2 TRBV5-6 CASSLLAGGSYNEQFF TGTGCCAGCAGCTTGTTAGCGGGGGGTTCCTACAATGAGCAGTTCTTC
- TRBJ1-3 - TRBV19 CASIQSSGNTIYF TGTGCCAGTATACAGAGCTCTGGAAACACCATATATTTT
- TRBJ2-1 - TRBV18 CASSPLDAQNEQFF TGTGCCAGCTCACCGTTAGACGCACAAAATGAGCAGTTCTTC
few TRBJ1-1 - TRBV12-5 CASGYRSNTEAFF TGTGCTAGTGGTTACCGGTCAAACACTGAAGCTTTCTTT
- TRBJ2-6 TRBD1 TRBV18 CASSPLGTGFSGANVLTF TGTGCCAGCTCACCGCTGGGGACAGGGTTCTCTGGGGCCAACGTCCTGACTTTC
few TRBJ1-2 - TRBV6-5 CASTGTPNYGYTF TGTGCCAGCACCGGGACACCTAACTATGGCTACACCTTC
- TRBJ1-1 - TRBV19 CASRTTHRRSTEAFF TGTGCCAGTAGAACTACGCACAGACGGAGCACTGAAGCTTTCTTT
- TRBJ1-4 TRBD1 TRBV9 CASSRGGPNEKLFF TGTGCCAGCAGTAGAGGGGGCCCTAATGAAAAACTGTTTTTT
- TRBJ2-2 - TRBV25-1 CASSEQGFPGELFF TGTGCCAGCAGTGAACAGGGATTTCCCGGGGAGCTGTTTTTT
- TRBJ1-1 TRBD1 TRBV19 CASSAWTGAQAFF TGTGCCAGTAGTGCCTGGACAGGGGCTCAGGCTTTCTTT
- TRBJ1-5 TRBD1 TRBV19 CASRAGDRGNSNQPQHF TGTGCCAGTAGAGCAGGAGACAGGGGCAATAGCAATCAGCCCCAGCATTTT
- TRBJ1-1 - TRBV7-2 CASSPALRNTEAFF TGTGCCAGCAGCCCAGCCCTGAGGAACACTGAAGCTTTCTTT